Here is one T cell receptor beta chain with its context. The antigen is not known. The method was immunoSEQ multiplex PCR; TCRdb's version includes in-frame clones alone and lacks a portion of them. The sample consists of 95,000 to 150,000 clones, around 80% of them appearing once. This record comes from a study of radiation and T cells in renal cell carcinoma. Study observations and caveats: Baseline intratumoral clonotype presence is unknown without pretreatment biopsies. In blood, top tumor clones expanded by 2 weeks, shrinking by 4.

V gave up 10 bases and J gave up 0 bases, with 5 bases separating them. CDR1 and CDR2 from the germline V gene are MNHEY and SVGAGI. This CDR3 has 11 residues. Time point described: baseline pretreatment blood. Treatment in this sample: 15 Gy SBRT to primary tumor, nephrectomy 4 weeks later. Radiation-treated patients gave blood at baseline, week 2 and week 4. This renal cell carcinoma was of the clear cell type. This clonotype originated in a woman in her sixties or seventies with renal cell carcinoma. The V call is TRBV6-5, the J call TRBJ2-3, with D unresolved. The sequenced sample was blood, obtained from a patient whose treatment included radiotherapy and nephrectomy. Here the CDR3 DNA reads TGTGCCACACAGAGCACAGATACGCAGTATTTT. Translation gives CATQSTDTQYF.